The clone carrying this TCR beta chain was observed at least ten times. Its antigen is not known. The CDR3 goes on 3 residues after the read ends, and that part is filled in from the germline J gene. This sample stems from a study of T cell clonality in common variable immunodeficiency. This CDR3 has 13 residues. Germline CDR1 is SGHNT and CDR2 is YYREEE (reference sequence). V lost 0 bases and J lost 5, with 8 bases in between. TCRdb's copy holds only in-frame clones and misses some; the assay was immunoSEQ multiplex PCR. The repertoire consists of approximately 29,000 clones, none detected only once. Reduced serum IgG, IgA and/or IgM plus specific antibody deficiency defined CVID. Study-wide points: Shared TCRbeta clones were fewer between CVID subjects than controls. CVID patient heterogeneity limited repertoire-clinical complication correlations. Common variable immunodeficiency TCR beta sequences reportedly had fewer deletions and N-nucleotide insertions.

This receptor was identified in a human donor with common variable immunodeficiency. V usage is TRBV5-4 and J usage is TRBJ2-5; maybe TRBD1 (6 bases). The material sequenced was peripheral blood mononuclear cells. The DNA read from the CDR3 is TGTGCCAGCAGCTTGGACAGGGCGGAGACC. The encoded protein is CASSLDRAET. Given in full, the CDR3 is CASSLDRAETQYF.